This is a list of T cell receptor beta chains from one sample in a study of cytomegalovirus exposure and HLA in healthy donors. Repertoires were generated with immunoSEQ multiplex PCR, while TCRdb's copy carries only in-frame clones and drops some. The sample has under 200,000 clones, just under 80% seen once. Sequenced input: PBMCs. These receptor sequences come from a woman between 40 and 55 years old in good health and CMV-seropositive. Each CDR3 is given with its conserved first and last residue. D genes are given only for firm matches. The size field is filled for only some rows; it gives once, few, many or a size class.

cdr3_aa: CASSSQGANPAEQYF
cdr3_nt: TGTGCCAGCAGCTCGCAGGGGGCTAACCCAGCCGAGCAGTACTTC
j_call: TRBJ2-7
d_call: TRBD1
v_call: TRBV5-4
clone_size: -

cdr3_aa: CASSQPRASGTYEQYF
cdr3_nt: TGTGCCAGCAGCCAACCTAGGGCTAGCGGTACCTACGAGCAGTACTTC
j_call: TRBJ2-7
d_call: TRBD2
v_call: TRBV7-2
clone_size: once

cdr3_aa: CASSQVAATGNTIYF
cdr3_nt: TGCGCCAGCAGCCAAGTGGCTGCAACTGGAAACACCATATATTTT
j_call: TRBJ1-3
d_call: -
v_call: TRBV4-3
clone_size: -

cdr3_aa: CASSPPPGGARGYTF
cdr3_nt: TGTGCCAGCTCACCACCACCGGGGGGGGCGAGAGGCTACACCTTC
j_call: TRBJ1-2
d_call: -
v_call: TRBV18
clone_size: -

cdr3_aa: CASSLAGKGGPGAFF
cdr3_nt: TGCGCCAGCAGCTTGGCCGGTAAAGGGGGCCCAGGAGCTTTCTTT
j_call: TRBJ1-1
d_call: TRBD1
v_call: TRBV5-1
clone_size: -

cdr3_aa: CAWSIQSNTEAFF
cdr3_nt: TGTGCCTGGAGCATCCAATCAAACACTGAAGCTTTCTTT
j_call: TRBJ1-1
d_call: -
v_call: TRBV30
clone_size: -

cdr3_aa: CASSLVGAGVSTDTQYF
cdr3_nt: TGTGCCAGCAGCTTAGTGGGGGCGGGGGTTAGCACAGATACGCAGTATTTT
j_call: TRBJ2-3
d_call: -
v_call: TRBV7-2
clone_size: few

cdr3_aa: CASSYSTGMSTEAFF
cdr3_nt: TGTGCCAGCAGTTACTCGACAGGGATGAGCACTGAAGCTTTCTTT
j_call: TRBJ1-1
d_call: TRBD1
v_call: TRBV6-6
clone_size: -

cdr3_aa: CASSPGTSDYEQYF
cdr3_nt: TGTGCCAGCAGCCCGGGGACTAGCGATTACGAGCAGTACTTC
j_call: TRBJ2-7
d_call: TRBD2
v_call: TRBV7-9
clone_size: -

cdr3_aa: CASSPLGQGVNTEAFF
cdr3_nt: TGTGCCAGCTCACCCCTGGGACAGGGAGTGAACACTGAAGCTTTCTTT
j_call: TRBJ1-1
d_call: TRBD1
v_call: TRBV18
clone_size: -

cdr3_aa: CASSSGTVAPQHF
cdr3_nt: TGTGCCAGCAGTTCAGGGACAGTGGCGCCCCAGCATTTT
j_call: TRBJ1-5
d_call: TRBD1
v_call: TRBV27
clone_size: -

cdr3_aa: CASGVLRIDGTGLETQYF
cdr3_nt: TGTGCCAGCGGGGTACTTCGGATCGACGGGACAGGGTTAGAGACCCAGTACTTC
j_call: TRBJ2-5
d_call: TRBD1
v_call: TRBV27
clone_size: -

cdr3_aa: CASSAQGRLEAFF
cdr3_nt: TGTGCCAGCAGTGCCCAGGGAAGGCTTGAAGCTTTCTTT
j_call: TRBJ1-1
d_call: -
v_call: TRBV28
clone_size: -

cdr3_aa: CASSLVQTGLVLGHGYTF
cdr3_nt: TGTGCCAGCAGCTTAGTGCAAACAGGGCTAGTCCTAGGTCACGGCTACACCTTC
j_call: TRBJ1-2
d_call: -
v_call: TRBV7-9
clone_size: -

cdr3_aa: CASSAHRSGTVYGYTF
cdr3_nt: TGTGCCAGCAGCGCCCACCGCTCCGGGACAGTCTATGGCTACACCTTC
j_call: TRBJ1-2
d_call: TRBD1
v_call: TRBV7-2
clone_size: -

cdr3_aa: CSVETWEEQYF
cdr3_nt: TGCAGCGTCGAAACCTGGGAGGAGCAGTACTTC
j_call: TRBJ2-7
d_call: -
v_call: TRBV29-1
clone_size: -

cdr3_aa: CASSLARGGTEAFF
cdr3_nt: TGTGCCAGCAGCTTAGCGCGGGGTGGCACTGAAGCTTTCTTT
j_call: TRBJ1-1
d_call: -
v_call: TRBV7-9
clone_size: -

cdr3_aa: CASSLRREQPQHF
cdr3_nt: TGTGCCAGCAGCTTAAGAAGGGAGCAGCCCCAGCATTTT
j_call: TRBJ1-5
d_call: -
v_call: TRBV7-8
clone_size: -

cdr3_aa: CASGAGQGDQPQHF
cdr3_nt: TGTGCTAGTGGTGCGGGACAGGGAGATCAGCCCCAGCATTTT
j_call: TRBJ1-5
d_call: TRBD1
v_call: TRBV12-5
clone_size: -

cdr3_aa: CASSKTGQVILREQYF
cdr3_nt: TGTGCCAGCAGCAAAACGGGACAAGTTATTTTACGAGAGCAGTACTTC
j_call: TRBJ2-7
d_call: -
v_call: TRBV14
clone_size: -

cdr3_aa: CASSLLAGGWTYEQYF
cdr3_nt: TGTGCCAGCAGTTTACTAGCGGGGGGGTGGACCTACGAGCAGTACTTC
j_call: TRBJ2-7
d_call: TRBD2
v_call: TRBV27
clone_size: once

cdr3_aa: CASSALRGLNEQYF
cdr3_nt: TGTGCCAGTAGTGCCCTCAGGGGGTTGAACGAGCAGTACTTC
j_call: TRBJ2-7
d_call: TRBD1
v_call: TRBV19
clone_size: -

cdr3_aa: CASSIRSPSYNEQFF
cdr3_nt: TGTGCCAGTAGTATCAGGTCGCCCTCCTACAATGAGCAGTTCTTC
j_call: TRBJ2-1
d_call: -
v_call: TRBV19
clone_size: -

cdr3_aa: CSVTTGGGSNQPQHF
cdr3_nt: TGCAGCGTCACTACAGGGGGCGGTAGCAATCAGCCCCAGCATTTT
j_call: TRBJ1-5
d_call: TRBD1
v_call: TRBV29-1
clone_size: -

cdr3_aa: CASSLITDSPLHF
cdr3_nt: TGTGCCAGCAGCTTAATTACGGATTCACCCCTCCACTTT
j_call: TRBJ1-6
d_call: -
v_call: TRBV11-1
clone_size: -

cdr3_aa: CASSEARTARGYTF
cdr3_nt: TGTGCCAGCAGTGAAGCGCGGACAGCGAGAGGCTACACCTTC
j_call: TRBJ1-2
d_call: -
v_call: TRBV6-1
clone_size: -

cdr3_aa: CSVERTGNGNTIYF
cdr3_nt: TGCAGCGTCGAGAGGACAGGGAACGGAAACACCATATATTTT
j_call: TRBJ1-3
d_call: TRBD1
v_call: TRBV29-1
clone_size: -

cdr3_aa: CASSYARETQYF
cdr3_nt: TGTGCCAGCAGCTATGCCAGAGAGACCCAGTACTTC
j_call: TRBJ2-5
d_call: -
v_call: TRBV5-6
clone_size: once

cdr3_aa: CASSYTGTGIGANGLTF
cdr3_nt: TGCGCCAGCAGCTACACCGGGACAGGGATCGGGGCCAACGGCCTGACTTTC
j_call: TRBJ2-6
d_call: TRBD1
v_call: TRBV5-1
clone_size: once

cdr3_aa: CSSSLGVAPSGNTIYF
cdr3_nt: TGTTCCAGCAGCTTAGGAGTAGCCCCATCTGGAAACACCATATATTTT
j_call: TRBJ1-3
d_call: -
v_call: TRBV7-9
clone_size: -

cdr3_aa: CASSQDRRGGYGYTF
cdr3_nt: TGCGCCAGCAGCCAAGATAGGAGGGGGGGCTATGGCTACACCTTC
j_call: TRBJ1-2
d_call: -
v_call: TRBV4-3
clone_size: -

cdr3_aa: CASSSTTGSSTF
cdr3_nt: TGTGCCAGCAGTTCGACGACAGGGAGCTCTACCTTC
j_call: TRBJ1-2
d_call: TRBD1
v_call: TRBV28
clone_size: -

cdr3_aa: CASSITASTDTQYF
cdr3_nt: TGTGCCAGTAGTATCACAGCATCCACAGATACGCAGTATTTT
j_call: TRBJ2-3
d_call: -
v_call: TRBV19
clone_size: -

cdr3_aa: CATGGGTNEKLFF
cdr3_nt: TGTGCCACGGGGGGGGGAACTAATGAAAAACTGTTTTTT
j_call: TRBJ1-4
d_call: -
v_call: TRBV2
clone_size: -

cdr3_aa: CASSATGDLSYTF
cdr3_nt: TGTGCCAGCAGCGCCACGGGGGACTTGAGCTACACCTTC
j_call: TRBJ1-2
d_call: -
v_call: TRBV9
clone_size: -

cdr3_aa: CAWSKSGTIGPGELFF
cdr3_nt: TGTGCCTGGAGTAAATCCGGGACAATCGGGCCCGGGGAGCTGTTTTTT
j_call: TRBJ2-2
d_call: -
v_call: TRBV30
clone_size: -

cdr3_aa: CASTPRNTEAFF
cdr3_nt: TGTGCCAGCACCCCCCGGAACACTGAAGCTTTCTTT
j_call: TRBJ1-1
d_call: -
v_call: TRBV6-6
clone_size: few

cdr3_aa: CASSVTASTDTQYF
cdr3_nt: TGTGCCAGCAGTGTTACAGCTAGCACAGATACGCAGTATTTT
j_call: TRBJ2-3
d_call: -
v_call: TRBV6-4
clone_size: -

cdr3_aa: CAGSRADRTYEQYF
cdr3_nt: TGTGCCGGCTCGAGAGCGGACAGGACGTACGAGCAGTACTTC
j_call: TRBJ2-7
d_call: TRBD1
v_call: TRBV6-5
clone_size: few

cdr3_aa: CSARAKETQYF
cdr3_nt: TGCAGTGCTAGAGCCAAAGAGACCCAGTACTTC
j_call: TRBJ2-5
d_call: -
v_call: TRBV20-1
clone_size: -

cdr3_aa: CASAKTGYEQYF
cdr3_nt: TGTGCCAGCGCCAAGACAGGATACGAGCAGTACTTC
j_call: TRBJ2-7
d_call: -
v_call: TRBV6-1
clone_size: -

cdr3_aa: CASSFSLATNEQFF
cdr3_nt: TGTGCCAGCAGCTTTAGTCTAGCGACTAATGAGCAGTTCTTC
j_call: TRBJ2-1
d_call: -
v_call: TRBV5-4
clone_size: few

cdr3_aa: CASSPHLAGVERNEQFF
cdr3_nt: TGTGCCAGCAGCCCTCACCTAGCGGGGGTCGAGAGGAATGAGCAGTTCTTC
j_call: TRBJ2-1
d_call: TRBD2
v_call: TRBV7-3
clone_size: once

cdr3_aa: CASSPRGRGGRETQYF
cdr3_nt: TGTGCCAGCAGCCCCCGGGGAAGGGGGGGTAGAGAGACCCAGTACTTC
j_call: TRBJ2-5
d_call: -
v_call: TRBV13
clone_size: -

cdr3_aa: CASSQGSALGGEQFF
cdr3_nt: TGCGCCAGCAGCCAAGGGTCAGCCCTGGGGGGTGAGCAGTTCTTC
j_call: TRBJ2-1
d_call: -
v_call: TRBV4-1
clone_size: -

cdr3_aa: CASSLRGGPGELFF
cdr3_nt: TGTGCCAGCAGTCTCCGGGGGGGACCCGGGGAGCTGTTTTTT
j_call: TRBJ2-2
d_call: TRBD2
v_call: TRBV2
clone_size: few

cdr3_aa: CASSGLAGGPREQFF
cdr3_nt: TGTGCCAGCAGTGGACTAGCGGGGGGGCCGCGTGAGCAGTTCTTC
j_call: TRBJ2-1
d_call: TRBD2
v_call: TRBV2
clone_size: -

cdr3_aa: CASSLRWAGLRRGANVLTF
cdr3_nt: TGTGCCAGCAGCTTACGCTGGGCAGGCCTCAGACGAGGGGCCAACGTCCTGACTTTC
j_call: TRBJ2-6
d_call: -
v_call: TRBV7-9
clone_size: -

cdr3_aa: CASSFLSGFGANVLTF
cdr3_nt: TGTGCCAGCAGTTTTCTTTCGGGGTTTGGGGCCAACGTCCTGACTTTC
j_call: TRBJ2-6
d_call: -
v_call: TRBV28
clone_size: once

cdr3_aa: CASRPEGGQGAAYYGYTF
cdr3_nt: TGTGCCAGCAGGCCCGAAGGGGGACAGGGGGCGGCCTACTATGGCTACACCTTC
j_call: TRBJ1-2
d_call: TRBD1
v_call: TRBV28
clone_size: -

cdr3_aa: CAWTKVAGVNEQFF
cdr3_nt: TGTGCCTGGACTAAGGTAGCGGGGGTAAATGAGCAGTTCTTC
j_call: TRBJ2-1
d_call: TRBD2
v_call: TRBV30
clone_size: -

cdr3_aa: CASSVTGGETEAFF
cdr3_nt: TGTGCCAGCAGCGTTACAGGGGGTGAGACTGAAGCTTTCTTT
j_call: TRBJ1-1
d_call: TRBD1
v_call: TRBV9
clone_size: -

cdr3_aa: CASSHGGPLYNEQFF
cdr3_nt: TGTGCCAGCAGCCACGGGGGGCCTCTCTACAATGAGCAGTTCTTC
j_call: TRBJ2-1
d_call: -
v_call: TRBV5-4
clone_size: -